Sequencing of this T cell receptor beta chain was carried out in a study of control samples from healthy donors and cancer patients. Method: immunoSEQ multiplex PCR; TCRdb's copy keeps in-frame clones and lacks some. Here the sample spans around 130,000 clones, less than 95% being singletons. The ends lost 5 bases at V and 1 base at J; junction bases unmatched: 16. Germline CDR1 is MNHEY and CDR2 is SMNVEV (reference sequence). CDR3 size: 19 residues. The clonotype was recovered from a man aged 25 to 40 in good health. This chain joins TRBV27 and TRBJ2-3; 9 nucleotides agree with TRBD2. What was sequenced was blood. CDR3 sequence reads: CASSPTHRGAGGRTDTQYF. The CDR3 bases are TGTGCCAGCAGTCCCACCCACCGGGGAGCGGGGGGCCGCACAGATACGCAGTATTTT.